The source of this TCR beta chain is a study of blood T cell repertoires in COVID-19. Assay used: immunoSEQ multiplex PCR; TCRdb lists only in-frame clones, some missing. Among about 430,000 clones listed, over 75% were seen once. CDR3 length: 17 residues. CDR1 is SGDLS and CDR2 is YYNGEE in the germline V gene. V shed 0 bases, J shed 2 bases, and the junction held 6 bases outside the gene matches. Participants in the exposed group had met a COVID-19 case in the 2 weeks before joining the study. The sequencing sample was made of PBMCs or T cells enriched from blood (not recorded which). The chain joins TRBV9 to TRBJ1-3; 9 bases agree with TRBD1. The TCR was taken from a woman between 18 and 29 years old who had been exposed to COVID-19. The CDR3 is CASSVERRTGAGNTIYF. In DNA form, the CDR3 reads TGTGCCAGCAGCGTAGAGCGGAGGACAGGGGCTGGAAACACCATATATTTT.